This section outlines one T cell receptor beta chain sequence together with its context. Its antigen is not identified. Molecular barcoding with unique molecular identifiers was used for the TCRbeta library. TCRdb analysed the PCR reads with MiXCR anew, one entry per CDR3 protein. The data hold 700,000 or so distinct CDR3 sequences, with 13% observed a single time. In germline, CDR1 is MGHRA, CDR2 YSYEKL. The CDR3 has 16 residues. Unmatched junction bases numbered 5, after V lost 1 base and J lost 3 bases. The data belong to a study of T-cell reconstitution after alpha-beta-depleted transplantation in children. Study-wide findings and caveats: Where some patients showed high TCRbeta diversity at day 60, it came from recipient T cells and thymic progenitors that had survived. Reportedly, roughly two months post-transplant, alpha-beta T cells arose from several hundred expanded graft clones. From newly produced T cells came most of the T-cell counts and diversity one year after transplant.

This clonotype was sampled from a girl aged 2 to 9 with congenital amegakaryocytic thrombocytopenia, due to receive a stem cell transplant. Sequences were derived from PBMCs, sampled before TCRalphabeta/CD19-depleted stem cell transplant. The chain employs TRBV4-1 and TRBJ2-1, with 8 bases matching TRBD2. In DNA, the CDR3 is TGCGCCAGCAGCCAAGTGAAGCGGGAGTACTACAATGAGCAGTTCTTC. Its translation is CASSQVKREYYNEQFF.